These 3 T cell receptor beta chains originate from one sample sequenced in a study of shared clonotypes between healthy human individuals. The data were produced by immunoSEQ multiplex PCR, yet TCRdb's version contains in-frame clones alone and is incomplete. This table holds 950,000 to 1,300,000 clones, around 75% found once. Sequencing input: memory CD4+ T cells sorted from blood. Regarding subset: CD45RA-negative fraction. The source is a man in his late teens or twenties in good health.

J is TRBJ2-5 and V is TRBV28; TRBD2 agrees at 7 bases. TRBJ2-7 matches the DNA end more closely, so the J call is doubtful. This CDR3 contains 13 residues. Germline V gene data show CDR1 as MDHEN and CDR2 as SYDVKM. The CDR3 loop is CASSLGGGYEQYF. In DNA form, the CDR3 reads TGTGCCAGCAGTTTGGGGGGGGGCTACGAGCAGTACTTC.

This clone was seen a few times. CDR3 nucleotides: TGCGCCAGCAGCCAAGCTCCCGGGACCCTCACAGATACGCAGTATTTT. Residues: CASSQAPGTLTDTQYF. This rearrangement joins TRBV4-3 to TRBJ2-3, with D possibly called TRBD1 or TRBD2 (5 bases each). Between the trimmed V and J ends, which lost 1 base and 2 bases, there was a span of 13 bases. The CDR3 sequence is 16 residues long. Looked up from germline, CDR1 is LGHNA and CDR2 is YSLEER.

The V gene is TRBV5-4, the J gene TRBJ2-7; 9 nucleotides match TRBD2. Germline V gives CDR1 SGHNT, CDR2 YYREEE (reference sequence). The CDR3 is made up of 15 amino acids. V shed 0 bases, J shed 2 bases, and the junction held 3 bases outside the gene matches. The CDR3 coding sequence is TGTGCCAGCAGCTTGGGCGGGGGGGACCCCTACGAGCAGTACTTC. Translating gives CASSLGGGDPYEQYF.